This entry lists 32 T cell receptor beta chains sequenced from one sample in a study of T cell repertoires in cytomegalovirus infection. TCRdb itself ran the reads through MiXCR, one entry per CDR3 protein. The repertoire holds some 480,000 distinct CDR3 sequences, 30% to 40% seen once, with about a sixth in the top ten. The antigens of these receptors remain unknown. The sample consisted of cultured PBMCs, taken from culture after CMV antigen stimulation. These receptors were collected from a human donor in good health (CMV status not recorded). Some clones in this sample may be carry-over from other donors' samples.

This clonotype showed up just a few times. The chain employs TRBV12-3 or TRBV12-4 and TRBJ2-2; the D is unclear. V lost 6 bases and J 4 bases, leaving 9 bases between the germline ends. The CDR3 is made up of 13 amino acids. The CDR3 sequence: CASSKSFTGELFF. The CDR3, as DNA: TGTGCCAGCAGCAAATCTTTCACCGGGGAGCTGTTTTTT.

This clonotype turned up a few times. The gene calls are TRBV25-1 and TRBJ2-1; 9 positions agree with TRBD1. The CDR3 spans 18 residues. Germline assignment: CDR1 MGHDK and CDR2 SYGVNS. Trimming took 1 base from V and 4 from J; bases not matched to a gene: 11. For the CDR3, the DNA is TGTGCCAGCAGTGAATCAAGAGGGGGGACAGGGAATTACAATGAGCAGTTCTTC. Amino acid sequence: CASSESRGGTGNYNEQFF.

This chain uses TRBV4-1 with TRBJ2-3; the match to TRBD2 covers 13 bases. J lost 0 bases, V lost 4 bases, and 7 bases had no gene match. This CDR3 spans 18 amino acids. Germline V gene lookup returns CDR1 MGHRA and CDR2 YSYEKL. The DNA for the CDR3 is TGCGCCAGCAGCCGAGGACTAGCGGGAGAATCTAGCACAGATACGCAGTATTTT. Protein: CASSRGLAGESSTDTQYF.

The chain combines TRBV12-3 or TRBV12-4 with TRBJ1-5, with D maybe TRBD1 (5 bases). The V and J ends lost 3 bases and 6 bases respectively, with 15 bases between them. The length of the CDR3 is 15 residues. The CDR3 reads CASSFGTVPVQPQHF. CDR3 DNA sequence: TGTGCCAGCAGTTTCGGGACGGTCCCAGTTCAGCCCCAGCATTTT.

The chain joins TRBV7-2 to TRBJ2-7; D gene uncertain. The CDR3 extends over 13 amino acids. V lost 4 bases to trimming and J lost 4 bases, with 11 bases between them. Per the germline V gene, CDR1 is SGHTA and CDR2 is FQGNSA. The CDR3 loop reads CASSSDKNYEQYV. CDR3 DNA sequence: TGTGCCAGCAGCTCCGACAAGAATTACGAGCAGTACGTC.

The chain uses TRBV11-3 and TRBJ2-1; TRBD2 is a possible D gene (5 bases). The length of the CDR3 is 16 residues. Trimming pared 6 bases from V and 4 bases from J, leaving 19 bases between. From germline, CDR1 is SGHNT and CDR2 YENEEA. In DNA form, the CDR3 reads TGTGCCAGCAGGCCGGTGAGGGCGGGCCGTTACAATGAGCAGTTCTTC. This translates into CASRPVRAGRYNEQFF.

The rearrangement links TRBV6-1 to TRBJ2-7; 9 bases agree with TRBD2. Germline V gene sequence: CDR1 MNHNS, CDR2 SASEGT. V trimming: 8 bases; J trimming: 3 bases; junction bases outside the gene matches: 14. This CDR3 comprises 16 residues. CDR3: CASLSLRGRGVYEQYF. The CDR3 nucleotides are TGTGCCAGCCTCTCCCTCCGCGGGAGGGGAGTCTACGAGCAGTACTTC.

Of note for this clonotype: Germline and junction disagree at one end, which may indicate a read error. V is TRBV18 and J is TRBJ1-1; 8 bases fit TRBD1. The germline CDR1 and CDR2 sequences are KGHSH and LQKENI. CDR3 length: 14 amino acids. The CDR3 reads CASSPRRGPPEAFF. CDR3 nucleotides: TGTGCCAGCTCCCCACGCAGGGGGCCTCCTGAAGCTTTCTTT.

With regard to this clonotype: A read error may produce the germline difference seen at one junction end. This chain uses TRBV4-3 with TRBJ1-4; tentatively, D is TRBD1 (6 bases). Germline V gene data show CDR1 as LGHNA and CDR2 as YSLEER. The length of the CDR3 is 13 residues. CDR3 nucleotides: TGCGACAGCAGCCAAGATAATTGGACAGAACTGTTTTTT. It translates to CDSSQDNWTELFF.

This rearrangement joins TRBV5-5 to TRBJ1-1, with TRBD1 identical over 7 bases. Per the germline V gene, CDR1 is SGHKS and CDR2 is YYEKEE (reference sequence). J lost 2 bases, V lost 5 bases, and 9 bases had no gene match. The CDR3 totals 15 residues. The DNA of the CDR3 is TGTGCCAGCAGTACAGGGGACTGGACCAACACTGAAGCTTTCTTT. Its protein is CASSTGDWTNTEAFF.

This clonotype appeared once. The chain recombines TRBV12-3 or TRBV12-4 with TRBJ2-3, with 8 nucleotides matching TRBD2. Unmatched junction bases numbered 10, after V lost 3 bases and J lost 5 bases. The CDR3 length is 16 residues. CDR3 bases: TGTGCCAGCAGTTTGGGGGCCGGGACTAGGCAAGATACGCAGTATTTT. Its translation: CASSLGAGTRQDTQYF.

The J gene is TRBJ2-5, the V gene TRBV25-1; D not resolved. The CDR3 is 13 residues long. Per germline, CDR1 MGHDK and CDR2 SYGVNS. The V and J ends lost 0 bases and 5 bases respectively, with 7 bases between them. In nucleotides, the CDR3 is TGTGCCAGCAGTGAATATCTTTACGAGACCCAGTACTTC. Its protein product is CASSEYLYETQYF. Using reference TRBV25-1 and TRBJ2-5 for the parts outside the CDR3, the full variable domain is EADIYQTPRYLVIGTGKKITLECSQTMGHDKMYWYQQDPGMELHLIHYSYGVNSTEKGDLSSESTVSRIRTEHFPLTLESARPSHTSQYLCASSEYLYETQYFGPGTRLLVL.

The rearrangement joins TRBV28 to TRBJ2-5, with 12 bases that match TRBD2. V was clipped by 7 bases and J by 2 bases; unmatched bases: 8. Germline assignment: CDR1 MDHEN and CDR2 SYDVKM. This CDR3 has 16 amino acids. CDR3 residues: CASNTTSGRRQETQYF. The CDR3 DNA is TGTGCCAGCAATACCACTAGCGGGAGGCGGCAAGAGACCCAGTACTTC.

The V and J genes are TRBV20-1 and TRBJ2-1, with a tentative D call TRBD2 (5 bases). Germline V gene sequence: CDR1 DFQATT, CDR2 SNEGSKA (reference sequence). Between the trimmed V and J ends, which lost 3 bases and 5 bases, there was a span of 11 bases. The CDR3 extends over 13 amino acids. The DNA for the CDR3 is TGCAGTGCTAGCCTAGCAGCCGACAATGAGCAGTTCTTC. Translated, it gives CSASLAADNEQFF.

In the case of this clonotype: One base away lies a much larger clone, so this may be a sequencing read error. The chain links TRBV7-2 to TRBJ2-6; D may be TRBD1 (5 bases). Germline V gives CDR1 SGHTA, CDR2 FQGNSA. Trimming left V 5 bases short and J 4 bases short, with 21 bases between. This CDR3 contains 18 residues. The CDR3 DNA reads TGTGCCAGCAGCCGAAACAGGACAACTGGCTTAGGGGCCAACGTCCTGACTTTC. Translation gives CASSRNRTTGLGANVLTF.

The chain employs TRBV6-2 or TRBV6-3 and TRBJ2-7, with unresolved D. Trimming removed 6 bases at V and 5 bases at J, with 17 bases between. The germline gives CDR1 MNHEY, CDR2 SVGEGT. This CDR3 spans 14 amino acids. CDR3 coding DNA: TGTGCCAGCAGACCACCCGGATCCGGCGACGAGCAGTACTTC. The encoded protein is CASRPPGSGDEQYF.

This chain links TRBV5-4 with TRBJ2-3, with TRBD2 identical over 9 bases. CDR3 length equals 16 residues. The J segment lost 0 bases and the V segment lost 4 bases, leaving 6 bases of the junction unmatched. Germline CDR1 is SGHNT and CDR2 is YYREEE (reference sequence). The DNA of the CDR3 is TGTGCCAGCAGCGAAAGGACTAGCGAGAGCACAGATACGCAGTATTTT. As protein: CASSERTSESTDTQYF.

V is TRBV4-3 and J is TRBJ1-2, with D unclear. CDR1 is LGHNA and CDR2 is YSLEER in the germline V gene. The ends were cut back, 0 bases at V and 3 bases at J, with 11 bases in the middle. The length of the CDR3 is 15 residues. The CDR3 DNA sequence: TGCGCCAGCAGCCAAGATGACCCACTCCACTATGGCTACACCTTC. Amino acid sequence: CASSQDDPLHYGYTF.

The chain employs TRBV7-8 and TRBJ2-1; D unclear. V gave up 3 bases and J gave up 6 bases, with 6 bases separating them. Germline V gene sequence: CDR1 SGHVS, CDR2 FQNEAQ. This CDR3 is 12 amino acids long. The CDR3 nucleotides are TGTGCCAGCAGCTTGAAGCGCAATGAGCAGTTCTTC. This encodes CASSLKRNEQFF.

The chain has TRBV11-2 and TRBJ2-1, with a weak D call TRBD2 (5 bases). The CDR3 contains 15 residues. Germline lookup yields CDR1 SGHAT and CDR2 FQNNGV. The ends were cut back, 6 bases at V and 5 bases at J, with 17 bases in the middle. The CDR3 here is CASSPRRRFDNEQFF. The CDR3 nucleotides are TGTGCCAGCAGTCCGAGGAGGCGGTTCGACAATGAGCAGTTCTTC.

The CDR3: CASTGTSGYYEQYF. CDR3 DNA sequence: TGTGCCAGCACGGGCACTAGCGGATACTACGAGCAGTACTTC. The gene calls are TRBV6-5 and TRBJ2-7, with 8 bases matching TRBD2. V trimming: 7 bases; J trimming: 3 bases; junction bases outside the gene matches: 8. Per germline, CDR1 MNHEY and CDR2 SVGAGI. The CDR3 runs to 14 residues.

The sample holds a few counts of this clonotype. The chain combines TRBV12-3 or TRBV12-4 with TRBJ2-1; 12 bases are shared with TRBD2. The CDR3 is 15 amino acids. The J segment lost 8 bases and the V segment lost 6 bases, leaving 8 bases of the junction unmatched. CDR3 protein: CASRPSGRAGHEQFF. As DNA, the CDR3 is TGTGCCAGCAGACCTAGCGGGAGGGCCGGTCATGAGCAGTTCTTC.

This clonotype was observed a handful of times. This chain joins TRBV10-3 and TRBJ2-3; TRBD2 might be the D (6 bases). CDR1 ENHRY and CDR2 SYGVKD come from the germline V gene. This CDR3 is built from 15 residues. V dropped 1 base and J dropped 6 bases, with 14 bases sitting between them. Here the CDR3 reads CAISEFGGRGDTQYF. DNA for the CDR3: TGTGCCATCAGTGAGTTTGGAGGGCGTGGCGATACGCAGTATTTT.

This clonotype was recorded a few times. The V gene is TRBV7-9, the J gene TRBJ1-2, with 9 bases matching TRBD1. Germline CDR1 is SEHNR and CDR2 is FQNEAQ (reference sequence). The CDR3 runs 15 residues. Trimming took 0 bases from V and 3 from J; bases not matched to a gene: 2. CDR3 sequence reads: CASSLAGQGHYGYTF. Here the CDR3 DNA reads TGTGCCAGCAGCTTAGCGGGACAGGGTCACTATGGCTACACCTTC. The entire variable domain, with the rest obtained from reference TRBV7-9 and TRBJ1-2, is as follows: DTGVSQNPRHKITKRGQNVTFRCDPISEHNRLYWYRQTLGQGPEFLTYFQNEAQLEKSRLLSDRFSAERPKGSFSTLEIQRTEQGDSAMYLCASSLAGQGHYGYTFGSGTRLTVV.

This clonotype was seen a handful of times. V and J are TRBV12-5 and TRBJ1-5, with TRBD1 matching over 9 bases. CDR1 and CDR2 from the germline V gene are LGHNT and FRNRAP. The CDR3 has 14 residues. V lost 1 base and J lost 6; bases outside the gene matches: 1. CDR3 nucleotides: TGTGCTAGTGGTTTGGAGGACAGGGGTCAGCCCCAGCATTTT. Protein product: CASGLEDRGQPQHF.

This clonotype was seen a handful of times. This sequence joins TRBV6-2 or TRBV6-3 and TRBJ2-7, with D tentatively TRBD2 (5 bases). Germline CDR1 MNHEY, CDR2 SVGEGT. V was cut by 5 bases and J by 6 bases, with 20 bases left in between. The CDR3 has 15 amino acids. In DNA form, the CDR3 reads TGTGCCAGCAGTCTGCGGGTTGGCGGGCTGAGCGAGCAGTACTTC. Protein sequence: CASSLRVGGLSEQYF.

The V gene is TRBV11-3, the J gene TRBJ1-2; 7 bases are a match to TRBD1. V was clipped by 5 bases and J by 8 bases; unmatched bases: 8. The CDR3 is 13 amino acids. Per the germline V gene, CDR1 is SGHNT and CDR2 is YENEEA. In DNA form, the CDR3 reads TGTGCCAGCAGCGCGGACAGGACGCGAGGCTACACCTTC. This translates into CASSADRTRGYTF.

The rearrangement uses TRBV7-2 and TRBJ2-6; TRBD2 matches 12 bases. J lost 3 bases, V lost 5 bases, and 11 bases had no gene match. CDR3 length equals 19 residues. Germline CDR1 reads SGHTA; CDR2 reads FQGNSA. The CDR3 is CASSPLGRLAGVGANVLTF. In nucleotides, the CDR3 is TGTGCCAGCAGCCCCCTAGGGCGACTAGCGGGAGTTGGGGCCAACGTCCTGACTTTC. Full variable domain (remainder filled in from reference TRBV7-2 and TRBJ2-6): GAGVSQSPSNKVTEKGKDVELRCDPISGHTALYWYRQSLGQGLEFLIYFQGNSAPDKSGLPSDRFSAERTGGSVSTLTIQRTQQEDSAVYLCASSPLGRLAGVGANVLTFGAGSRLTVL.

This clonotype was seen a few times. At one of its ends the junction is not consistent with the germline gene, which may arise from a read error. The chain is built from TRBV7-6 and TRBJ2-1; D is unclear. Per germline, CDR1 SGHVS and CDR2 FNYEAQ. This CDR3 region has 12 residues. CDR3 sequence: CASTLANNEQFF. The CDR3 coding sequence is TGTGCCAGCACCTTAGCCAACAATGAGCAGTTCTTC.

The chain uses TRBV25-1 and TRBJ2-1, with D uncertain. The germline gives CDR1 MGHDK, CDR2 SYGVNS. The CDR3 loop spans 10 amino acids. Trimming pared 8 bases from V and 5 bases from J, leaving 4 bases between. The CDR3 DNA is TGTGCCAGCTACGACAATGAGCAGTTCTTC. Protein sequence: CASYDNEQFF.

The genes are TRBV29-1 and TRBJ2-5; 9 bases match TRBD2. The V segment lost 7 bases and the J segment 5 bases; nucleotides outside the gene matches: 14. The CDR3 totals 15 residues. In germline, CDR1 is SQVTM, CDR2 ANQGSEA. The chain's CDR3 is CSAGGTSSRRETQYF. The CDR3 DNA reads as TGCAGCGCGGGGGGGACTAGCTCGAGGAGGGAGACCCAGTACTTC.

This clonotype was seen a few times. Here the CDR3 DNA reads TGCAGCGTTGAAGAACCCGGGCCCGGCTACACCTTC. Encoded protein: CSVEEPGPGYTF. The V call is TRBV29-1, the J call TRBJ1-2; unclear D gene. The germline V gene encodes CDR1 SQVTM and CDR2 ANQGSEA. CDR3 size: 12 residues. With 0 bases removed from V and 8 bases from J, the gap between germline ends came to 10 bases.